This T cell receptor (beta chain) is from a study of high-grade serous ovarian cancer treatment subgroups. The germline CDR1 and CDR2 sequences are SGHRS and YFSETQ. CDR3 length: 15 amino acids. V lost 2 bases and J 6 bases, leaving 15 bases between the germline ends. A word on this clone: Antigen specificity is unknown.

Only in-frame clones appear in the TCRdb table, and some are missing; sequencing was by immunoSEQ multiplex PCR. The repertoire has 4,500 or so clones, 82% of them found once; the top ten carry 4.9%. Tumor samples were taken before definitive surgery or chemotherapy. Study-wide points: Only CDR3 was analyzed; CDR1 and CDR2 were not. TCR relatedness rose with neoantigen level and trended with mutation load. Without spatial data, bulk sequencing limits insight into HGSC tumor diversity.

This receptor was taken from a human donor with high-grade serous ovarian cancer. Sequenced input: tumor tissue. The chain carries TRBV5-1 and TRBJ1-5, with a tentative D call TRBD1 (6 bases). The CDR3 sequence: CASSFRGAIGQPQHF. The CDR3 nucleotides are TGCGCCAGCAGCTTCCGGGGGGCTATTGGTCAGCCCCAGCATTTT.